These 14 T cell receptor beta chains share one sample of origin, sequenced in a study of Graves' ophthalmopathy and Graves' hyperthyroidism. Amplified material comprised TCR beta CDR3 regions derived from RNA transcripts. An initial RT-PCR round employing HTBI primers preceded a second-round multiplex PCR. MiXCR was run by TCRdb on the multiplex PCR reads, yielding one entry per CDR3 protein. The sample carries about 500,000 distinct CDR3 sequences, about 35% recorded once. Sequencing was carried out using peripheral blood or thyroid tissue (not recorded which). These receptors all come from an adult man with Graves' hyperthyroidism.

This clonotype was observed at least ten times. The rearrangement uses TRBV7-8 and TRBJ1-2; 7 nucleotides line up with TRBD1. CDR3 length: 16 amino acids. The V and J ends lost 8 bases and 3 bases, in that order; junction bases with no gene match: 15. Germline loops: CDR1 SGHVS, CDR2 FQNEAQ. The CDR3 here is CASGPTGSERDYGYTF. Here the CDR3 DNA reads TGTGCCAGCGGGCCGACAGGGTCAGAGCGAGACTATGGCTACACCTTC.

The sample holds many counts of this clonotype. The chain combines TRBV20-1 with TRBJ2-5; TRBD1 might be the D (6 bases). V was cut by 5 bases and J by 2 bases, with 12 bases left in between. The germline CDR1 and CDR2 sequences are DFQATT and SNEGSKA (reference sequence). The CDR3 runs 13 residues. This chain's CDR3 is CSADMRGQETQYF. The CDR3 region has the DNA TGCAGTGCTGATATGAGGGGGCAAGAGACCCAGTACTTC.

CDR3 in amino acids: CASLGQGYGYTF. The CDR3, as DNA: TGTGCTAGCCTTGGGCAGGGGTATGGCTACACCTTC. V gene TRBV15 combines with J gene TRBJ1-2; TRBD1 might be the D (6 bases). The CDR3 contains 12 residues. Germline-derived CDR1 and CDR2 are LNHNV and YYDKDF (reference sequence).

This chain connects TRBV28 to TRBJ2-5; the D gene is possibly TRBD1 (6 bases). The V end was cut by 2 bases, the J end by 1 base, with 11 bases between. Looked up from germline, CDR1 is MDHEN and CDR2 is SYDVKM. The CDR3 contains 15 residues. CDR3 amino acids: CASSLGVGAQETQYF. As DNA, the CDR3 is TGTGCCAGCAGTTTAGGGGTGGGGGCCCAAGAGACCCAGTACTTC.

The table lists this clonotype with many counts. CDR3 amino acids: CASSDLTGPYEQYF. The CDR3 DNA reads as TGTGCCAGTAGTGACTTGACAGGACCCTACGAGCAGTACTTC. The chain employs TRBV19 and TRBJ2-7, with D perhaps TRBD1 (6 bases). The CDR3 runs 14 residues. CDR1 and CDR2 from the germline V gene are LNHDA and SQIVND (reference sequence). The germline V and J ends were trimmed by 5 bases and 2 bases, with 13 bases remaining between them.

This clonotype appeared many times. The V and J genes are TRBV6-5 and TRBJ1-2; D might be TRBD1 (6 bases). The CDR3 has 14 amino acids. The germline gives CDR1 MNHEY, CDR2 SVGAGI. Trimming removed 5 bases at V and 6 bases at J, with 16 bases between. DNA of the CDR3: TGTGCCAGCAGTCAACCGGGCAGGGGAGATGGCTACACCTTC. Its translation is CASSQPGRGDGYTF.

The genes are TRBV13 and TRBJ2-7, with no clear D. The CDR3 contains 13 residues. Per the germline V gene, CDR1 is PRHDT and CDR2 is FYEKMQ (reference sequence). Trimming cost V 3 bases and J 3 bases, with 9 bases left between them. The CDR3, as DNA: TGTGCCAGCAGCTTTAAGGGCCGCTACGAGCAGTACTTC. This sequence encodes CASSFKGRYEQYF.

This clonotype was seen at least ten times. This rearrangement joins TRBV2 to TRBJ2-7; 12 bases agree with TRBD2. The germline V gene has CDR1 SNHLY and CDR2 FYNNEI. The CDR3 runs 18 residues. V gave up 0 bases and J gave up 2 bases; unmatched junction bases: 8. The CDR3 DNA follows: TGTGCCAGCAGTGAAGCCCTACTAGCGGGGGGAACTACCTACGAGCAGTACTTC. Protein sequence: CASSEALLAGGTTYEQYF. The complete variable domain, with remaining parts taken from reference TRBV2 and TRBJ2-7, reads EPEVTQTPSHQVTQMGQEVILRCVPISNHLYFYWYRQILGQKVEFLVSFYNNEISEKSEIFDDQFSVERPDGSNFTLKIRSTKLEDSAMYFCASSEALLAGGTTYEQYFGPGTRLTVT.

The CDR3 coding sequence is TGTGCCAGCAGCTTGGACAGGTCTTTCAACTATGGCTACACCTTC. Its protein product is CASSLDRSFNYGYTF. The J gene is TRBJ1-2, the V gene TRBV13; TRBD1 matches 7 bases. The ends lost 3 bases at V and 2 bases at J; junction bases unmatched: 6. The CDR3 has 15 amino acids. Germline values: CDR1 PRHDT, CDR2 FYEKMQ (reference sequence).

This clonotype showed up many times. The CDR3 DNA follows: TGTGCCAGCAGTGATGAGACCCAGTACTTC. Amino acids: CASSDETQYF. This sequence joins TRBV2 and TRBJ2-5; D gene unclear. Trimming removed 3 bases from V and 5 bases from J, with 1 base in between. CDR1 is SNHLY, CDR2 FYNNEI, per germline. The CDR3 has 10 amino acids. The full variable domain, completed using reference TRBV2 and TRBJ2-5, is EPEVTQTPSHQVTQMGQEVILRCVPISNHLYFYWYRQILGQKVEFLVSFYNNEISEKSEIFDDQFSVERPDGSNFTLKIRSTKLEDSAMYFCASSDETQYFGPGTRLLVL.

This clonotype came up a few times. The chain recombines TRBV4-2 with TRBJ2-2; D tentatively reads TRBD1 or TRBD2 (5 bases each). The germline CDR1 and CDR2 sequences are LGHNA and YNFKEQ. The germline V and J ends were trimmed by 1 base and 5 bases, with 14 bases remaining between them. The length of the CDR3 is 16 residues. The CDR3: CASSQGEGLMTGELFF. In DNA form, the CDR3 reads TGTGCCAGCAGCCAAGGAGAGGGGCTTATGACCGGGGAGCTGTTTTTT.

This clonotype was seen repeatedly, ten times or more. This chain joins TRBV20-1 and TRBJ1-6; 10 nucleotides align to TRBD1. This CDR3 contains 14 residues. The germline CDR1 and CDR2 sequences are DFQATT and SNEGSKA (reference sequence). Trimming removed 6 bases from V and 9 bases from J; junction bases left unmatched: 8. CDR3 protein: CSALGQGIVSPLHF. Written as DNA, the CDR3 is TGCAGTGCCCTGGGACAGGGGATCGTTTCACCCCTCCACTTT.

This clonotype was observed a few times. The chain recombines TRBV20-1 with TRBJ2-3; the D gene is possibly TRBD2 (5 bases). The CDR3 has 11 amino acids. From germline, CDR1 is DFQATT and CDR2 SNEGSKA (reference sequence). V was clipped by 5 bases and J by 10 bases, with 13 bases between them. CDR3 loop: CSAPGGLAQYF. CDR3 DNA sequence: TGCAGTGCTCCGGGCGGGTTAGCGCAGTATTTT.

V is TRBV4-1 and J is TRBJ2-2; D ambiguous. The V end lost 0 bases, the J end lost 4 bases, and 6 bases lay between the germline ends. The germline gives CDR1 MGHRA, CDR2 YSYEKL. The CDR3 contains 14 residues. This chain's CDR3 is CASSQEWSTGELFF. CDR3 DNA sequence: TGCGCCAGCAGCCAAGAATGGTCCACCGGGGAGCTGTTTTTT.